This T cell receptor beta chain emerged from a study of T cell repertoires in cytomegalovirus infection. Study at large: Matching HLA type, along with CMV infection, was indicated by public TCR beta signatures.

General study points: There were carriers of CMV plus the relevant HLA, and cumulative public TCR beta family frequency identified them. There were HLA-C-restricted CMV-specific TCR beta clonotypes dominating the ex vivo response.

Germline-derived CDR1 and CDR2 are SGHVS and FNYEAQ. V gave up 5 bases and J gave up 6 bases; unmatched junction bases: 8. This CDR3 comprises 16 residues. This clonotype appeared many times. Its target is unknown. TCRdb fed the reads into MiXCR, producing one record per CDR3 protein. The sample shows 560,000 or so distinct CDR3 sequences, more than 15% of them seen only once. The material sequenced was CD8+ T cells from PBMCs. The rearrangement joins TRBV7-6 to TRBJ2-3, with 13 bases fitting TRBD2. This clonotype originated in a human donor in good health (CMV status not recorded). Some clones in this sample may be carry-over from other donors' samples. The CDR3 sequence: CASSAWTSGSSDTQYF. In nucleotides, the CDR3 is TGTGCCAGCAGCGCATGGACTAGCGGGAGTTCGGATACGCAGTATTTT.